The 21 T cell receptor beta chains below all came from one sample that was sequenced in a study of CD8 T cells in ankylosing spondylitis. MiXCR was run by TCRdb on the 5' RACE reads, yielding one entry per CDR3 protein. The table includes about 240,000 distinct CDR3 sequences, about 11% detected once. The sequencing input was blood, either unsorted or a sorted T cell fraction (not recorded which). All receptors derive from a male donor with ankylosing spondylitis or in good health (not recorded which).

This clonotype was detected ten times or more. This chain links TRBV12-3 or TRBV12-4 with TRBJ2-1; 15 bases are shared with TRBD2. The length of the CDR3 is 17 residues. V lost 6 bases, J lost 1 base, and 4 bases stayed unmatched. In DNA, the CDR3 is TGTGCCAGCAGGGGACTAGCGGGAGGTGGGTCCTACAATGAGCAGTTCTTC. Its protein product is CASRGLAGGGSYNEQFF.

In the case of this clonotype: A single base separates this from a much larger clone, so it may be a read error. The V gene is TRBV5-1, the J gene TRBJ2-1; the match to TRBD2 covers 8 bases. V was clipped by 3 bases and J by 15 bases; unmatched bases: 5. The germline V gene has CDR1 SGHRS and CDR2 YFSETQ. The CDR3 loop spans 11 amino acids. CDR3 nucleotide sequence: TGCGCCAGCAGCTCCAGCGGGAGATGGTTCTTC. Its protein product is CASSSSGRWFF.

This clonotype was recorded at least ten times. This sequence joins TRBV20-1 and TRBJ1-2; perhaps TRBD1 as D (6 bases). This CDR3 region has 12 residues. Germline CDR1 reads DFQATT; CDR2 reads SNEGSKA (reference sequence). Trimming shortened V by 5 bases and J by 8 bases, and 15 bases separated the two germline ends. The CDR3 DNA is TGCAGTGCTCCACAGGGTAACCGGGGCTACACCTTC. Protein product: CSAPQGNRGYTF.

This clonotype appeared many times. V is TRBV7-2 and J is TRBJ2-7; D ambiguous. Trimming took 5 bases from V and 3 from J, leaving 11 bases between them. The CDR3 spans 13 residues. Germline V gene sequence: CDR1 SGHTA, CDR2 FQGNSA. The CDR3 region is CASSRAVYYEQYF. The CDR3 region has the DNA TGTGCCAGCAGCCGGGCGGTGTACTACGAGCAGTACTTC.

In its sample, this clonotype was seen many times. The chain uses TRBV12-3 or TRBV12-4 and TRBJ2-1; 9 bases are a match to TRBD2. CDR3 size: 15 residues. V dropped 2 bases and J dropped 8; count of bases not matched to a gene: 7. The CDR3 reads CASSLMASGADEQFF. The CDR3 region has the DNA TGTGCCAGCAGTTTAATGGCTAGCGGGGCCGATGAGCAGTTCTTC.

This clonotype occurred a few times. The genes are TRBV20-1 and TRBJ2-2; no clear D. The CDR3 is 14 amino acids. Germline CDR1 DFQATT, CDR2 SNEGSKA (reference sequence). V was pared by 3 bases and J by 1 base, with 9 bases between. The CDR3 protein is CSAREDLNTGELFF. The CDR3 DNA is TGCAGTGCTAGGGAAGATCTGAACACCGGGGAGCTGTTTTTT.

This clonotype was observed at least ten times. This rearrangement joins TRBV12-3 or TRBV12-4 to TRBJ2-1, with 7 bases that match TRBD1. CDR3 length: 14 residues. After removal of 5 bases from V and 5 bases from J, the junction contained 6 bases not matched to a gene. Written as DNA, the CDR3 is TGTGCCAGCAGTCAGGGGACAGCCCACAATGAGCAGTTCTTC. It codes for CASSQGTAHNEQFF.

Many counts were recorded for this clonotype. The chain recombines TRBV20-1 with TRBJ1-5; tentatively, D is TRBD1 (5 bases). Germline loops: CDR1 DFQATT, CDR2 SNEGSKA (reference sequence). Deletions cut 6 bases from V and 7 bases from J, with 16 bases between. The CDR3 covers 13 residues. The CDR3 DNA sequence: TGCAGTGCCGCGGCGGGGGGTCAACAGCCCCAGCATTTT. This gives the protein CSAAAGGQQPQHF.

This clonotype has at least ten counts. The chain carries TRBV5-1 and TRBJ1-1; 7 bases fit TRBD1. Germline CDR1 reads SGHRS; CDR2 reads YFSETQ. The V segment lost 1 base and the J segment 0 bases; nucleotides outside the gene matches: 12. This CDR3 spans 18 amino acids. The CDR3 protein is CASSLPLKTGRMNTEAFF. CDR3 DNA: TGCGCCAGCAGCTTGCCCCTAAAGACAGGGCGAATGAACACTGAAGCTTTCTTT.

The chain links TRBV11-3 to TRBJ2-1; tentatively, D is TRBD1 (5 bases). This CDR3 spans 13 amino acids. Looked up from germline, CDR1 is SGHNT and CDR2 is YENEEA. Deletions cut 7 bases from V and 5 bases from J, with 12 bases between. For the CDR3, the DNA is TGTGCCAGCAACTGGTCAGGGAACAATGAGCAGTTCTTC. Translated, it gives CASNWSGNNEQFF.

The CDR3 protein is CASSPRPSGVSSGANVLTF. CDR3 nucleotides: TGCGCCAGCAGCCCGAGACCTAGCGGGGTCTCCTCTGGGGCCAACGTCCTGACTTTC. The chain links TRBV5-1 to TRBJ2-6; 9 nucleotides agree with TRBD2. V was clipped by 4 bases and J by 0 bases; unmatched bases: 11. CDR3 length equals 19 residues. In germline, CDR1 is SGHRS, CDR2 YFSETQ.

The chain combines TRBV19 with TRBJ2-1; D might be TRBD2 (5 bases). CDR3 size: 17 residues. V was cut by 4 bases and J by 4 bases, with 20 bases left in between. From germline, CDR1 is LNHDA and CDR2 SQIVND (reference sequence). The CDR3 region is CASSSNPDFVGYNEQFF. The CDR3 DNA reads TGTGCCAGTAGTAGCAATCCGGACTTCGTCGGATACAATGAGCAGTTCTTC.

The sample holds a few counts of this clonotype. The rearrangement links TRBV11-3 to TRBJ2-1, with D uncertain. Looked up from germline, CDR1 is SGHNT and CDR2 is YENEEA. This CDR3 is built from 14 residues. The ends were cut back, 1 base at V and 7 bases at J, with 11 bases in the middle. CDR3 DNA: TGTGCCAGCAGCTTAGGCGGCAGTAGAAATGAGCAGTTCTTC. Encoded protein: CASSLGGSRNEQFF. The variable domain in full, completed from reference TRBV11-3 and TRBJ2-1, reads EAGVVQSPRYKIIEKKQPVAFWCNPISGHNTLYWYLQNLGQGPELLIRYENEEAVDDSQLPKDRFSAERLKGVDSTLKIQPAELGDSAVYLCASSLGGSRNEQFFGPGTRLTVL.

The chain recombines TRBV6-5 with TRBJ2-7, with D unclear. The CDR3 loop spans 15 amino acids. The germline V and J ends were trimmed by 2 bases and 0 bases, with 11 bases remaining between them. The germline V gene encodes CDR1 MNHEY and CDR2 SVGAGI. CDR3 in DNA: TGTGCCAGCAGTTACCAGAATACTATCTCCTACGAGCAGTACTTC. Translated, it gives CASSYQNTISYEQYF.

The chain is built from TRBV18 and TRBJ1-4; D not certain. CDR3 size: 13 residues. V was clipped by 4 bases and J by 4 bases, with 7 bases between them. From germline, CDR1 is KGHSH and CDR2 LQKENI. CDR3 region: CASSRGINEKLFF. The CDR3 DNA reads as TGTGCCAGCTCACGAGGGATTAATGAAAAACTGTTTTTT.

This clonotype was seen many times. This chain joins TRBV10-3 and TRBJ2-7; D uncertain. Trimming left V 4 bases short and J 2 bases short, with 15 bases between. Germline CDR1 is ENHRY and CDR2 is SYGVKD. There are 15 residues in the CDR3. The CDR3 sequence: CAISAQQGPAYEQYF. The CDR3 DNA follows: TGTGCCATCAGTGCCCAACAAGGGCCGGCCTACGAGCAGTACTTC.

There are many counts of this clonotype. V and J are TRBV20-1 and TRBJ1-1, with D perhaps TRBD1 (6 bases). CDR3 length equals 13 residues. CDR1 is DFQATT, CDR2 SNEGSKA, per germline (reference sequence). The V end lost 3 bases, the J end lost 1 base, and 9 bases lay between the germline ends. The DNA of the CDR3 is TGCAGTGCTAGGAGGACAGCGAACACTGAAGCTTTCTTT. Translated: CSARRTANTEAFF.

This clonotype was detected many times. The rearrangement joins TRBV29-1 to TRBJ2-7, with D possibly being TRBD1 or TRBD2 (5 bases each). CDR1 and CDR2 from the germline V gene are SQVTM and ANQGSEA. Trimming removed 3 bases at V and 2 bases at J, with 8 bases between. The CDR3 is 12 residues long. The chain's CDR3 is CSVELGAYEQYF. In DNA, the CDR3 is TGCAGCGTTGAGTTGGGGGCCTACGAGCAGTACTTC.

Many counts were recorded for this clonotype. As DNA, the CDR3 is TGTGCCAGCAGCTTAGCCGGGACAAGGGAAAAACTGTTTTTT. Its protein is CASSLAGTREKLFF. The genes are TRBV5-6 and TRBJ1-4; possibly TRBD1 for D (6 bases). V lost 2 bases to trimming and J lost 8 bases, with 13 bases between them. The germline CDR1 and CDR2 sequences are SGHDT and YYEEEE. This CDR3 is 14 amino acids long.

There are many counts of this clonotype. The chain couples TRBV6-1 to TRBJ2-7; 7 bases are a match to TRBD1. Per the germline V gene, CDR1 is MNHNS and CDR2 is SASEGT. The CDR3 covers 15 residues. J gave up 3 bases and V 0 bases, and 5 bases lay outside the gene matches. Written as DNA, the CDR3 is TGTGCCAGCAGTGAAGCAGGACAGGCTGTCTACGAGCAGTACTTC. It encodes CASSEAGQAVYEQYF.

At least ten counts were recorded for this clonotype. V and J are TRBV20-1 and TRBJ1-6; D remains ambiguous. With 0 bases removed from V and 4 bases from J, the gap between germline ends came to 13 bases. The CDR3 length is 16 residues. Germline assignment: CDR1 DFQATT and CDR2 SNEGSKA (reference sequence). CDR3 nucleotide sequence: TGCAGTGCTAGAGATAGAGCTAAAACGTATAATTCACCCCTCCACTTT. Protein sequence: CSARDRAKTYNSPLHF.